This T cell receptor beta chain stems from a study of CD8+ T cells in alopecia areata. General study results and limits: Researchers say the link of baseline CD8+ expansion to response remains uncertain, with one nonresponder. While tofacitinib was given, many expanded lesional clones persisted in scalp and blood.

On this clone itself: Its antigen is not identified. One junction end disagrees with the germline gene, perhaps due to a read error.

cDNA serving as the sequencing template came from extracted, reverse transcribed RNA. Profiled with immunoSEQ multiplex PCR; TCRdb holds only in-frame clones, not every one. The sample lists 200,000 to 250,000 clones, 64% occurring once. Noted treatment: oral pan-JAK inhibitor, 5-10 mg twice daily. The CDR3 runs 15 residues. The sequencing here drew on CD4+ T cells sorted from blood, taken at week 4, from a patient treated with tofacitinib. This chain joins TRBV23-1 and TRBJ1-1, with D hard to call. TRBV23-1 is an open reading frame whose function is uncertain. The TCR was taken from a human donor with alopecia areata. CDR3 sequence (DNA): TGCGCCAACAGTCACTGGAGACGCAGGAACACTGAAGCTTTCTTT. This codes for CANSHWRRRNTEAFF.